This TCR beta chain was recovered during a study of regulatory T cells in long-lasting Graves disease. Sequencing libraries for TCR beta were prepared with iRepertoire HTBI primers and Arm-PCR of CDR3 regions. TCRdb fed the multiplex PCR reads into MiXCR, producing one record per CDR3 protein. The sample has 410,000 or so distinct CDR3 sequences, 15% seen once; the top ten hold approximately 16%. Comments on this clonotype: This could be a read error, since a much larger clone is one nucleotide away. Without the conserved terminal phenylalanine or tryptophan, this CDR3 likely stems from a read error.

Germline lookup yields CDR1 LGHNT and CDR2 FRNRAP. Trimming took 7 bases from V and 4 from J; bases not matched to a gene: 14. The CDR3 contains 16 residues. Indicated time point: newly diagnosed GD, antithyroid drugs for less than 3 months. PBMCs were the source of the RNA used for TCR sequencing. The same sample was also studied in work on T cells in Graves' hyperthyroidism and ophthalmopathy.

The genes are TRBV12-5 and TRBJ2-3; 7 bases align to TRBD2. This clonotype was sampled from a woman between 25 and 40 years old with Graves disease. Here the sequenced sample was peripheral blood mononuclear cells (PBMCs), taken at new diagnosis, from a patient treated with antithyroid drugs. DNA for the CDR3: TGTGCTAGTGCCCAAGCGGGACTTTTGCGGGCAGATACGCAGTATTCT. Translation gives CASAQAGLLRADTQYS.